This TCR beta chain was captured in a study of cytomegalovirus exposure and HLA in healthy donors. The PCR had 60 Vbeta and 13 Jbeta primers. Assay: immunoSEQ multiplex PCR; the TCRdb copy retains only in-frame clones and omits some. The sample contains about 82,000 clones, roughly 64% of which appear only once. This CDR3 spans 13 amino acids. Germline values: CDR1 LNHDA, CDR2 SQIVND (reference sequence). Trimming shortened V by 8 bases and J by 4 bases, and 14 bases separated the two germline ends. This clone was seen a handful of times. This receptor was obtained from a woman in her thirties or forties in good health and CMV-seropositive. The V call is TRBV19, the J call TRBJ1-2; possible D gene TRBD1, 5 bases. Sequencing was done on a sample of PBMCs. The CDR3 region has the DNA TGTGCCAGTTACTGGCAGGGCGGCTATGGCTACACCTTC. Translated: CASYWQGGYGYTF.